The entry below describes one TCR beta chain. Its antigen is as yet unknown. Trimming shortened V by 2 bases and J by 0 bases, and 17 bases separated the two germline ends. The CDR3 has 18 residues. Germline V gene sequence: CDR1 SEHNR, CDR2 FQNEAQ (reference sequence). These data come from a study of blood T cells in healthy people across ages. For the second PCR, which ran for about 6 to 11 cycles, a sample-barcoded 5' primer and a J-beta primer mix were used. Each of the samples gave a minimum of 2.5 million paired-end reads that contained CDR3. TCRdb ran MiXCR on the 5' RACE reads and lists one entry per CDR3 protein. The data show roughly 1.7 million distinct CDR3 sequences, roughly 30% seen once. Study results and limitations: Correlation between TCR beta diversity and naive T cell percentage was strong. Diversity estimates drawn from one million T cells were deemed underestimates.

J is TRBJ2-1 and V is TRBV7-9; tentative D call: TRBD2 (6 bases). Sequencing input: blood. The receptor comes from a woman aged 25-40 years in good health. Here the CDR3 reads CASSLSGRGASSYNEQFF. The CDR3, as DNA: TGTGCCAGCAGCTTATCAGGGCGGGGCGCCAGCTCCTACAATGAGCAGTTCTTC.